A selection of T cell receptor beta chains follows, all from one sample in a study of T cell repertoires in ileal Crohn's disease. Produced via immunoSEQ multiplex PCR; TCRdb's table is partial and in-frame only. The sample lists 1,000 to 1,300 clones, roughly 85% occurring once. The sample was CD4+ T cells sorted from the ileum. The receptors originated from an adult with Crohn's disease. The conserved cysteine and the conserved F or W are not part of the CDR3 here. Some rows have no size entry. The others give once, few or many, or a class for an expanded clone.

j_call clone_size v_call cdr3_aa
TRBJ2-7 - TRBV5-1 ASSSGQGAYEQY
TRBJ2-2 - TRBV7-9 ASSLRTAGTGELF
TRBJ2-7 - TRBV30 ASEGSSGYEQY
TRBJ2-7 - TRBV27 ASRPSGSHEQY
TRBJ2-5 once TRBV7-2 ASTQTRSETQY
TRBJ2-2 - TRBV6-5 AGWGEEGSGELF
TRBJ2-7 - TRBV6-1 ASSGTSGSEYEQY
TRBJ2-1 - TRBV29-1 SVAGTSGRTYNEQF
TRBJ1-2 few TRBV11-1 ASGHPTDRGGLGYGYT
TRBJ2-7 once TRBV5-1 ASSLTEEGEQY
TRBJ1-2 - TRBV5-1 ASSTDPGTAQGYT
TRBJ1-1 - TRBV18 ASSSGGTRTEAF
TRBJ2-5 few TRBV30 AWTQAGEGETQY
TRBJ2-3 - TRBV6-6 ASTRARVDTQY
TRBJ1-4 few TRBV6-6 ASRNLNEKLF
TRBJ2-1 - TRBV4-2 ASSQEGLATNEQF
TRBJ2-6 - TRBV28 ASSLSLSGANVLT
TRBJ2-1 - TRBV29-1 SVEDPAGGFNEQF
TRBJ2-5 - TRBV6-1 ASTLAGGLQETQY
TRBJ2-7 once TRBV5-5 ASTPQGASSEQY
TRBJ2-2 - TRBV9 ASSVVTGNTGELF
TRBJ2-6 - TRBV15 ATSRALQGFGANVLT
TRBJ2-7 few TRBV10-1 ASSFRVGSEQY
TRBJ2-5 - TRBV5-1 ASCWAAEETQY
TRBJ2-2 - TRBV6-4 ASSDGGSNGELF
TRBJ2-2 - TRBV19 ASSINRRGTGELF
TRBJ2-2 - TRBV30 AWSPDRSFVTGELF
TRBJ1-2 - TRBV19 ASRVQARGPNGYT
TRBJ2-3 - TRBV29-1 SVEMRQVSSTDTQY
TRBJ1-3 once TRBV29-1 SVESGFSGNTIY
TRBJ2-1 - TRBV6-1 AMTDYGEQF